Shown below are 7 T cell receptor beta chains from a single sample sequenced in a study of cytomegalovirus exposure and HLA in healthy donors (dated by TCRdb to the late 2010s). The library was produced with the immunoSEQ multiplex PCR assay. A mixture of 60 forward primers for TCR Vbeta segments and 13 reverse primers for TCR Jbeta segments was used in the multiplex PCR. TCRdb stores this immuneACCESS table with in-frame sequences only. Part of the clones is absent; in the studies checked, under half of the shortfall reflects unresolved V genes, and no reason is known for the rest. Counted in this sample were 90,000 to 120,000 clones; about 81% of them appeared once. Roughly 3% of the sample comes from the top ten. Sequencing used PBMCs. The receptors were gathered from a young man in good health and CMV-seropositive.

Worth noting for this clone: An end of the junction differs from the germline gene, which may be a read error. The chain combines TRBV14 with TRBJ2-7; D may be TRBD1 (6 bases). Germline CDR1 is SGHDN and CDR2 is FVKESK. The CDR3 spans 15 residues. The CDR3 region is CASSQDGPQGYGQYF. The CDR3 DNA reads as TGTGCCAGCAGCCAAGATGGCCCCCAGGGGTACGGGCAGTACTTC.

V and J are TRBV27 and TRBJ1-2, with a weak D call TRBD1 (5 bases). The CDR3 totals 15 residues. CDR1 is MNHEY and CDR2 is SMNVEV in the germline V gene (reference sequence). V was cut by 3 bases and J by 4 bases, with 15 bases left in between. DNA of the CDR3: TGTGCCAGCAGTTTCGGGGGGGGATTAGGCTATGGCTACACCTTC. It is translated as CASSFGGGLGYGYTF.

This chain uses TRBV7-9 with TRBJ1-2; D is possibly TRBD1 (6 bases). V lost 8 bases, J lost 4 bases, and 14 bases lay in between. The V gene's germline CDR1 is SEHNR and CDR2 FQNEAQ (reference sequence). The CDR3 runs 13 residues. Written as DNA, the CDR3 is TGTGCCAGCGCCCGGACAGAAAGCTATGGCTACACCTTC. This sequence encodes CASARTESYGYTF.

The genes are TRBV19 and TRBJ2-1; D is uncertain. V was shortened by 1 base and J by 5 bases, with 6 bases between the two germline ends. Germline CDR1 is LNHDA and CDR2 is SQIVND (reference sequence). This CDR3 comprises 13 residues. This CDR3 is CASSIGLNNEQFF. The DNA of the CDR3 is TGTGCCAGTAGTATAGGGCTTAACAATGAGCAGTTCTTC.

The rearrangement joins TRBV6-1 to TRBJ1-1, with 7 bases lining up with TRBD1. Per germline, CDR1 MNHNS and CDR2 SASEGT. The V gene end was trimmed by 6 bases and the J gene end by 7 bases; junction bases not matched to a gene: 2. The CDR3 runs 11 residues. DNA for the CDR3: TGTGCCAGCAGCGACAGGGTTGAAGCTTTCTTT. Translated, it gives CASSDRVEAFF.

The V call is TRBV19, the J call TRBJ2-2; D remains ambiguous. V was clipped by 3 bases and J by 5 bases, with 19 bases between them. The CDR3 has 17 amino acids. Germline V gives CDR1 LNHDA, CDR2 SQIVND (reference sequence). CDR3: CASSIREERLRTGELFF. As DNA, the CDR3 is TGTGCCAGTAGTATTAGAGAAGAGAGGTTGAGGACCGGGGAGCTGTTTTTT.

This clone was recorded only once. This chain links TRBV19 with TRBJ2-2; 10 bases agree with TRBD1. In germline, CDR1 is LNHDA, CDR2 SQIVND (reference sequence). The CDR3 spans 14 residues. With 11 bases clipped from V and 6 bases from J, the junction kept 9 bases outside the gene matches. In DNA form, the CDR3 reads TGTGCCTCGGCCGGGACAGGGGCTGCCGGGGAGCTGTTTTTT. It codes for CASAGTGAAGELFF.